Listed here are 27 T cell receptor beta chains from one sample, sequenced in a study of cytomegalovirus exposure and HLA in healthy donors. The data were produced by immunoSEQ multiplex PCR, yet TCRdb's version contains in-frame clones alone and is incomplete. The repertoire includes 150,000 to 200,000 clones, about 96% of them detected once, and approximately 0.97% sits in the top ten. The sample taken for sequencing was PBMCs. The receptor set was obtained from a woman aged 18-29 years in good health and CMV-seronegative.

V gene TRBV7-9 combines with J gene TRBJ1-5; 9 nucleotides line up with TRBD1. V was clipped by 7 bases and J by 4 bases; unmatched bases: 5. The germline gives CDR1 SEHNR, CDR2 FQNEAQ (reference sequence). There are 14 residues in the CDR3. The CDR3 sequence is CASTQDRGNQPQHF. CDR3 nucleotides: TGTGCCAGCACCCAGGACAGGGGAAATCAGCCCCAGCATTTT.

The CDR3 nucleotides read TGTGCCAGCAGCTTAGCGTTTGCCAGTAATTCACCCCTCCACTTT. Amino acid sequence: CASSLAFASNSPLHF. V is TRBV7-2 and J is TRBJ1-6; D remains ambiguous. Germline CDR1 and CDR2: SGHTA and FQGNSA. The CDR3 loop spans 15 amino acids. The ends were cut back, 0 bases at V and 6 bases at J, with 9 bases in the middle.

The chain recombines TRBV6-5 with TRBJ1-2; the D gene is possibly TRBD1 (5 bases). Germline CDR1 reads MNHEY; CDR2 reads SVGAGI. This CDR3 is 11 amino acids long. The CDR3 loop reads CGTIFNYGYTF. The CDR3 DNA follows: TGTGGGACAATTTTTAACTATGGCTACACCTTC.

V gene TRBV5-6 combines with J gene TRBJ2-1; 10 positions agree with TRBD2. The CDR3 sequence is 15 residues long. Per the germline V gene, CDR1 is SGHDT and CDR2 is YYEEEE. Trimming at V came to 0 bases and at J to 9 bases, leaving 6 bases not matched to a gene. CDR3 in amino acids: CASSLVSGGQPEQFF. In DNA form, the CDR3 reads TGTGCCAGCAGCTTGGTTAGCGGGGGGCAGCCTGAGCAGTTCTTC.

J is TRBJ2-7 and V is TRBV19; 11 nucleotides line up with TRBD1. The ends lost 5 bases at V and 7 bases at J; junction bases unmatched: 10. Germline lookup yields CDR1 LNHDA and CDR2 SQIVND (reference sequence). The CDR3 contains 15 residues. The CDR3 protein is CASSVGTGGVREQYF. For the CDR3, the DNA is TGTGCCAGTAGTGTCGGGACAGGGGGGGTGAGGGAGCAGTACTTC. Variable domain in full (rest from reference TRBV19 and TRBJ2-7): DGGITQSPKYLFRKEGQNVTLSCEQNLNHDAMYWYRQDPGQGLRLIYYSQIVNDFQKGDIAEGYSVSREKKESFPLTVTSAQKNPTAFYLCASSVGTGGVREQYFGPGTRLTVT.

The chain is built from TRBV5-1 and TRBJ2-7; 10 bases match TRBD2. Germline CDR1 is SGHRS and CDR2 is YFSETQ. J gave up 0 bases and V 2 bases, and 8 bases lay outside the gene matches. The CDR3 has 17 amino acids. The CDR3 spells CASSFRTSGRGSYEQYF. In nucleotides, the CDR3 is TGCGCCAGCAGCTTTCGGACTAGCGGAAGGGGCTCCTACGAGCAGTACTTC.

The chain is built from TRBV5-6 and TRBJ2-7, with 14 positions matching TRBD2. The germline V gene has CDR1 SGHDT and CDR2 YYEEEE. The CDR3 totals 15 residues. The ends lost 4 bases at V and 3 bases at J; junction bases unmatched: 3. Here the CDR3 reads CASSDGTSGGYEQYF. The CDR3 DNA reads TGTGCCAGCAGCGACGGGACTAGCGGGGGCTACGAGCAGTACTTC.

The V gene is TRBV5-6, the J gene TRBJ2-7, with TRBD2 matching 10 bases. J was trimmed by 3 bases and V by 0 bases; bases with no gene match: 9. The germline CDR1 and CDR2 sequences are SGHDT and YYEEEE. The CDR3 has 17 residues. The CDR3 region has the DNA TGTGCCAGCAGCTTGGATAACCGAGCGGGGGGGGTCTACGAGCAGTACTTC. Residues: CASSLDNRAGGVYEQYF.

In regard to this clone: A read error may account for a junction end that differs from germline. This chain links TRBV5-1 with TRBJ1-2; D unresolved. The CDR3 spans 15 residues. CDR1 and CDR2 (germline): SGHRS, YFSETQ. The CDR3 protein is CASSPWYASVYSYTF. The CDR3 DNA reads as TGCGCCAGCAGCCCTTGGTACGCGTCTGTCTATAGCTACACCTTC. The full variable domain, completed using reference TRBV5-1 and TRBJ1-2, is KAGVTQTPRYLIKTRGQQVTLSCSPISGHRSVSWYQQTPGQGLQFLFEYFSETQRNKGNFPGRFSGRQFSNSRSEMNVSTLELGDSALYLCASSPWYASVYSYTFGSGTRLTVV.

The J gene is TRBJ1-2, the V gene TRBV29-1; 8 bases are a match to TRBD1. The V gene's germline CDR1 is SQVTM and CDR2 ANQGSEA. The CDR3 has 13 residues. Germline trimming cut 0 bases from V and 8 bases from J; bases unmatched to any gene: 5. The CDR3 DNA is TGCAGCGTTGAAGATCGCAGGGGGCTCGGCTACACCTTC. Amino acids: CSVEDRRGLGYTF.

This rearrangement joins TRBV5-6 to TRBJ2-5, with 10 bases aligning to TRBD2. This CDR3 is built from 16 residues. CDR1 SGHDT and CDR2 YYEEEE come from the germline V gene. With 3 bases clipped from V and 5 bases from J, the junction kept 10 bases outside the gene matches. CDR3 region: CASSSWSSGGWETQYF. In DNA, the CDR3 is TGTGCCAGCAGCTCTTGGAGTAGCGGGGGGTGGGAGACCCAGTACTTC.

Only one count was recorded for this clone. The CDR3 here is CASSSTYGTPFTYEQYF. CDR3 in DNA: TGTGCCAGCAGCAGCACCTACGGGACTCCTTTTACCTACGAGCAGTACTTC. This sequence joins TRBV7-9 and TRBJ2-7; tentatively, D is TRBD2 (6 bases). Looked up from germline, CDR1 is SEHNR and CDR2 is FQNEAQ (reference sequence). Deletions cut 5 bases from V and 2 bases from J, with 22 bases between. CDR3 length: 17 residues.

The genes are TRBV18 and TRBJ1-1; D might be TRBD1 (5 bases). Between the trimmed V and J ends, which lost 3 bases and 1 base, there was a span of 9 bases. The CDR3 spans 14 residues. Germline CDR1 and CDR2: KGHSH and LQKENI. As DNA, the CDR3 is TGTGCCAGCTCACCCATAACAGGGAACACTGAAGCTTTCTTT. This gives the protein CASSPITGNTEAFF.

This chain uses TRBV2 with TRBJ2-3; 7 positions match TRBD2. CDR1 is SNHLY and CDR2 is FYNNEI in the germline V gene. Trimming took 11 bases from V and 2 from J; bases not matched to a gene: 13. CDR3 length: 15 amino acids. Written as DNA, the CDR3 is TGTGCCTGTAAACCTAGCGGACTTTCCACAGATACGCAGTATTTT. Translating it yields CACKPSGLSTDTQYF.

The rearrangement joins TRBV4-3 to TRBJ1-2; TRBD1 matches at 9 bases. The CDR3 totals 16 residues. The germline gives CDR1 LGHNA, CDR2 YSLEER. The V and J ends lost 1 base and 5 bases, in that order; junction bases with no gene match: 8. The CDR3 spells CASSQALQGAGYGYTF. CDR3 bases: TGCGCCAGCAGCCAAGCCCTACAGGGGGCTGGGTATGGCTACACCTTC.

V gene TRBV19 combines with J gene TRBJ1-5; 7 nucleotides match TRBD1. Germline V CDR1 and CDR2: LNHDA, SQIVND (reference sequence). With V trimmed by 7 bases and J by 2 bases, 8 bases remained unmatched. The CDR3 extends over 15 amino acids. The CDR3 spells CASTLDRVGNQPQHF. The CDR3 coding sequence is TGTGCCAGTACCCTCGACAGGGTCGGCAATCAGCCCCAGCATTTT. The variable domain in full, with the rest retrieved from reference TRBV19 and TRBJ1-5, is DGGITQSPKYLFRKEGQNVTLSCEQNLNHDAMYWYRQDPGQGLRLIYYSQIVNDFQKGDIAEGYSVSREKKESFPLTVTSAQKNPTAFYLCASTLDRVGNQPQHFGDGTRLSIL.

The CDR3 is CASSIIDQPQHF. The CDR3 DNA sequence: TGTGCCAGTAGTATAATAGATCAGCCCCAGCATTTT. The rearrangement joins TRBV19 to TRBJ1-5; D is unclear. Germline assignment: CDR1 LNHDA and CDR2 SQIVND (reference sequence). The CDR3 sequence is 12 residues long. V lost 2 bases and J lost 5, with 4 bases in between.

The gene calls are TRBV7-9 and TRBJ2-5, with D perhaps matching TRBD1 (6 bases). V was clipped by 1 base and J by 0 bases, with 12 bases between them. CDR1 SEHNR and CDR2 FQNEAQ come from the germline V gene (reference sequence). The CDR3 loop spans 16 amino acids. CDR3 region: CASSLEGVGYQETQYF. In DNA, the CDR3 is TGTGCCAGCAGCTTAGAGGGGGTTGGGTACCAAGAGACCCAGTACTTC. Variable domain in full (rest from reference TRBV7-9 and TRBJ2-5): DTGVSQNPRHKITKRGQNVTFRCDPISEHNRLYWYRQTLGQGPEFLTYFQNEAQLEKSRLLSDRFSAERPKGSFSTLEIQRTEQGDSAMYLCASSLEGVGYQETQYFGPGTRLLVL.

This clone has just one count. V is TRBV12-5 and J is TRBJ1-1; no firm D call. The CDR3 length is 15 residues. Per the germline V gene, CDR1 is LGHNT and CDR2 is FRNRAP. V dropped 4 bases and J dropped 1 base, with 13 bases sitting between them. This CDR3 is CASGSPGFGNTEAFF. The CDR3, as DNA: TGTGCTAGTGGTTCTCCGGGTTTCGGGAACACTGAAGCTTTCTTT.

The rearrangement joins TRBV10-3 to TRBJ2-2; D gene uncertain. V lost 0 bases and J 5 bases, leaving 4 bases between the germline ends. The length of the CDR3 is 13 residues. Germline CDR1 ENHRY, CDR2 SYGVKD. The CDR3 loop reads CAISESTTGELFF. The DNA for the CDR3 is TGTGCCATCAGTGAGTCTACTACCGGGGAGCTGTTTTTT.

The rearrangement joins TRBV6-5 to TRBJ2-5; 7 positions agree with TRBD1. The V and J ends lost 6 bases and 1 base, in that order; junction bases with no gene match: 5. Germline CDR1 reads MNHEY; CDR2 reads SVGAGI. CDR3 length: 14 amino acids. CDR3 protein: CASRRDRVQETQYF. The DNA of the CDR3 is TGTGCCAGCAGGAGAGACAGGGTCCAAGAGACCCAGTACTTC.

This clone has a single count. The CDR3 protein is CASSYRGLSYEQYF. CDR3 in DNA: TGTGCCAGCTCATACAGGGGGCTCTCCTACGAGCAGTACTTC. The genes are TRBV18 and TRBJ2-7, with 9 bases aligning to TRBD1. Per germline, CDR1 KGHSH and CDR2 LQKENI. The V segment lost 5 bases and the J segment 0 bases; nucleotides outside the gene matches: 2. This CDR3 region has 14 residues.

In its sample, this clone was seen once. The same CDR3 also results from other DNA sequences found in this sample. The V call is TRBV9, the J call TRBJ1-3; weak D call: TRBD1 (6 bases). CDR3 length: 15 residues. V gave up 0 bases and J gave up 4 bases, with 11 bases separating them. Germline CDR1 is SGDLS and CDR2 is YYNGEE. CDR3 in DNA: TGTGCCAGCAGCGTAGGGGGGGGGCCAGGAAACACCATATATTTT. It encodes CASSVGGGPGNTIYF.

J is TRBJ2-7 and V is TRBV11-1; 7 bases agree with TRBD1. There are 15 residues in the CDR3. Losses at the gene ends were 5 bases for V and 3 bases for J; bases not matched to a gene: 10. Germline V gene sequence: CDR1 SGHAT, CDR2 FQDESV (reference sequence). CDR3 protein: CASSPTGPGFYEQYF. CDR3 sequence (DNA): TGTGCCAGCAGCCCGACAGGGCCGGGTTTCTACGAGCAGTACTTC.

CDR3 in amino acids: CASSLSPTGGTDTQYF. The CDR3 nucleotides read TGTGCCAGCAGCTTAAGCCCGACAGGGGGCACAGATACGCAGTATTTT. The V call is TRBV7-2, the J call TRBJ2-3, with 8 positions matching TRBD1. V lost 2 bases and J lost 1; bases outside the gene matches: 5. Looked up from germline, CDR1 is SGHTA and CDR2 is FQGNSA. This CDR3 region has 16 residues.

This chain links TRBV5-1 with TRBJ1-4, with D possibly matching TRBD1 (6 bases). CDR3 size: 15 residues. The V and J ends lost 1 base and 0 bases respectively, with 7 bases between them. Germline V lookup: CDR1 SGHRS, CDR2 YFSETQ. Here the CDR3 DNA reads TGCGCCAGCAGCTTGTGGACAGCAACTAATGAAAAACTGTTTTTT. Residues: CASSLWTATNEKLFF.

The genes are TRBV19 and TRBJ1-5, with D hard to call. Germline-derived CDR1 and CDR2 are LNHDA and SQIVND (reference sequence). V gave up 3 bases and J gave up 0 bases, with 9 bases separating them. The CDR3 has 15 amino acids. The CDR3 reads CASSMGTLSNQPQHF. The CDR3 region has the DNA TGTGCCAGTAGTATGGGCACACTTAGCAATCAGCCCCAGCATTTT.